Sequencing of this TCR beta chain was carried out in a study of cytomegalovirus exposure and HLA in healthy donors (dated by TCRdb to about 2017). Background on the whole study: An earlier analysis of approximately 550 of the donors reported approximately 270 Gb of sequence data and about 100 million unique TCR beta sequences from about 179 million T cells. Across some 400 genotyped donors of the cohort, an average of roughly 200,000 unique TCR beta nucleotide sequences per donor were sequenced, and 15% to 20% of those sequences were non-productive. The study aimed to test whether signatures of past pathogen exposure could be identified by cataloging public T cell receptors. Typing coverage differed by locus: A, B, C, DRB1 and DQB1 were typed in roughly 629-630 donors, DQA1 in 500 to 550, DPA1 in approximately 610, and DPB1 in 472. HLA typing included class I and class II loci at four-digit resolution. An earlier analysis of around 540 of the donors applied high-throughput TCR beta sequencing to assess whether each TCR beta V gene segment acted as functional or pseudogenic. To predict cytomegalovirus infection status, the study brought together high-throughput TCR immunosequencing, statistical association of individual TCRs with disease status, and machine learning. A later analysis re-examined previously published TCR beta repertoires from roughly 720 donors and added high-resolution HLA genotyping to investigate patterns of TCR occurrence. The study used immunosequencing to profile the T cell repertoires of 670 or so subjects and linked those repertoires to cytomegalovirus serostatus. All discovery cohort repertoires had been generated on a single sequencing platform. A later genetic analysis used genome-wide SNP genotypes for about 60% of the roughly 670 donors, treating that subset as a discovery cohort. Roughly 5 DR-DQ haplotypes were treated as single units for association and clustering because of strong linkage in the cohort. The later analysis used no new phenotypic data to find candidate immune exposures, relying instead on TCR beta sequences and their occurrence across donors. Donor age, sex, ethnicity and CMV serostatus were collected together with the repertoire data. An early release covering 550 to 700 HLA-typed donors comprised around 300 gigabases of sequencing data and around 80 million unique TCR sequences. Among the roughly 380 genotyped donors, approximately 81% belonged to the genetic ancestry cluster associated with self-reported Caucasian donors. In addition to the first cohort of roughly 700 subjects, a separate validation cohort of 130 or so different subjects was used.

The cohort was made up of 666 healthy bone marrow donors. All cohort members were sampled while nominally healthy, although unrecorded immune exposures were likely present. The donor tested CMV seropositive, placing the donor among the 289 seropositive members of the cohort. Every donor gave a peripheral blood sample, and the peripheral blood mononuclear cells from that sample were used for TCR beta sequencing. Genomic DNA was extracted from the blood cell samples with the Qiagen DNeasy Blood Extraction Kit. The CDR3, from cysteine to phenylalanine, totals 14 residues. The DNA shown is the 42-base CDR3, in frame from base 1. CDR1 KGHSH and CDR2 LQKENI were looked up in the germline V gene. Study-wide findings and limitations: The sequencing pipeline was judged likely to have produced a cluster of highly shared sequence variants as a technical artifact. A later analysis found that HLA-associated TCR beta chains were more clonally expanded and had lower generation probabilities than equally common non-associated chains. A further reported finding was that TCR beta sequences accurately predicted the HLA-A and HLA-B alleles for most subjects in the first cohort. Presence/absence analyses assumed roughly uniform sequencing depth across donors, an assumption that may not hold. V-gene and J-gene trimming of TCR beta chains was associated with a missense DCLRE1C variant in a later genetic analysis, and the association was replicated in an independent cohort. In a later analysis, TCR association rates were found to vary across HLA loci, with the most associated TCRs seen for DRB1 alleles and the fewest for HLA-C alleles. Immune exposure information for the cohort was limited to CMV serostatus. Approximately 16 rarely observed V segments, including chromosome 9 orphons, were excluded from the earlier analysis of almost 600 of the donors because counts were too low. Most CMV-associated TCR beta chains appeared to be HLA-restricted in a later analysis, and the HLA associations seemed to be driven largely by CMV exposure. In this cohort, only TCR beta chains were sequenced, and detectable features were limited by the absence of alpha or paired-chain data. A few of the identified cytomegalovirus-associated TCR beta chains were confirmed in vitro to be specific for cytomegalovirus antigens. In a later genetic analysis, fewer N-insertions in productive TCRs were reported among donors in an Asian-associated ancestry cluster than the approximately 670-donor mean. In the study, roughly 160 TCR beta chains were listed as associated with cytomegalovirus. The 87-base-pair reads could not distinguish some IMGT-functional V segments, including TRBV6-2 and TRBV6-3, so those segments were excluded. Strong co-occurrence of HLA alleles, especially DR and DQ, made assigning TCR associations to individual alleles difficult. In a later analysis, several top co-occurrence clusters were reported to appear linked to parvovirus B19, influenza, CMV and Epstein-Barr virus. The authors suggested that the approach could potentially be extended to other disease states and immunological phenotypes. HLA typing was unavailable for some donors at each locus, so association tests used only the typed subset. Correlated functional status among segregating V segments might be attributable to linkage disequilibrium, but an unknown experimental factor could not be ruled out. The classifier was reported to diagnose cytomegalovirus status with high specificity and sensitivity in both the original and validation cohorts. In a later analysis, 16,951 TCR beta sequences were associated with specific HLA alleles at a false discovery rate of 0.05. Most TCR sequences were seen in very few donors, while some public TCRs were found in many individuals. An earlier analysis of some 590 of the donors showed that most TCR beta V segments appeared in productive rearrangements either about 87% or about 30% of the time, which broadly matched IMGT annotations.

To note about this clone: Which antigen it targets is not known. Per-nucleotide qualities are absent, and no much larger clonotype sits a single base away.

The library was produced with the immunoSEQ multiplex PCR assay. For the multiplex PCR, a mixture combining 60 forward primers for TCR Vbeta segments and 13 reverse primers for TCR Jbeta segments was used. A multiplex PCR assay on genomic DNA amplified the CDR3 region of rearranged TCR beta genes. The Illumina HiSeq System was used to sequence the amplified TCR beta libraries as 87-base-pair reads. The paper's processing steps were these. A later analysis tallied 75 million to 95 million unique TCR beta chains across the 600 to 700 repertoires, and about 10 million of those chains were shared by two or more donors. Raw reads were error-corrected and collapsed into unique sequences by a nearest-neighbor algorithm in which closely related sequences were merged to remove PCR and sequencing errors. V, D and J gene segments were assigned by aligning CDR3 sequences to IMGT reference sequences. Each retained sequence needed at least a six-nucleotide match to both a V gene segment and a J gene segment. A rearrangement was called productive if the CDR3 had no stop codons and remained in frame with V and J, and every other rearrangement was called non-productive. CDR3 was defined by IMGT convention, running from the second conserved V-encoded cysteine to the conserved J-encoded phenylalanine. The earlier analysis of about 530 of the donors excluded any sequence lacking an unambiguous match to a single V gene segment. An earlier analysis of a few hundred of the donors called V segments functional above 56.7% productive rearrangements and segregating when the between-donor standard deviation exceeded 5%. To diagnose cytomegalovirus status from the catalog of TCR beta chain sequences, a statistical classification framework was built. In a later analysis, V and J genes were assigned by comparing TCR nucleotide sequences against IMGT/GENE-DB human TR gene sequences. Using the TCRdist pipeline, a later analysis assigned CDR3 sequences along with most-parsimonious VDJ recombination scenarios. In a later analysis, each TCR beta chain was defined by its CDR3 amino acid sequence together with its V-gene family, and reads lacking a unique V-gene family were excluded. As a way to deal with suspected cross-contamination and a sequencing artifact, a later analysis dropped roughly 620 nucleotide sequences that were highly shared and had low generation probability. In a later analysis, a clonal expansion index for each public chain was calculated from normalized within-repertoire ranks of inferred template counts. In a later analysis, generation probabilities were computed with a VDJ recombination model fitted to out-of-frame rearrangements, and the resulting probabilities were checked against IGoR. In a later analysis, TCR-TCR, TCR-HLA and TCR-CMV co-occurrence was scored with hypergeometric tests, and a repertoire-size bias correction was applied to TCR pairs. To estimate false discovery rates, a later analysis permuted the HLA or CMV assignments 20 times. In a later analysis, co-occurring TCRs were grouped using DBSCAN, with TCRdist sequence similarity added in when clustering inside HLA-allele-positive subsets. Co-occurrence clustering excluded repertoires with fewer than 30,000 or more than 120,000 public chains, plus five with anomalous nucleotide sharing. Not all clones reach the TCRdb copy of this immuneACCESS table, which keeps in-frame sequences only. Checked studies attribute under half of the gap to unresolved V genes and leave the rest unexplained. V, J and clone size reflect that table, while D and trimming were determined from the DNA. The sample profile shows hundreds of thousands of clones; around 80% of them were found once. The top ten constitute 2.7% of the sample.

Source material: PBMCs. The chain employs TRBV18 and TRBJ2-5; 7 bases in the junction line up with TRBD1. TRBJ2-7 explains the end of the DNA better; the J call may be wrong. This TCR came from a woman aged 55-69 years in good health and CMV-seropositive. The CDR3 region reads CASSPQGASYEQYF. The DNA sequence is given as TGTGCCAGCTCACCACAGGGGGCGTCCTACGAGCAGTACTTC.